The source of this T cell receptor (beta chain) is a study of a mutant IDH1 vaccine in newly diagnosed glioma. Across the study: Treated patients, 62.5% male and roughly 40% female, averaged approximately 40 years of age.

Time point of the sample: week 35, safety follow-up. Alongside topical imiquimod, each dose of vaccine comprised 300 ug of mutant IDH1 20-mer peptide. Worth noting for this clone: Its antigen is currently unknown. Other DNA sequences in the sample encode the same CDR3.

CDR3 length: 15 residues. Trimming removed 1 base from V and 4 bases from J; junction bases left unmatched: 5. CDR1 is MNHNS and CDR2 is SASEGT in the germline V gene. TCRdb keeps only in-frame clones here, not all; method: immunoSEQ multiplex PCR. The sample lists 40,000 to 55,000 clones, 70% to 80% occurring once. This material consisted of PBMCs, taken from a glioma patient whose treatment included an IDH1 peptide vaccine. The chain has TRBV6-1 and TRBJ1-2; 8 nucleotides align to TRBD1. The TCR sequence derives from a man aged 35 to 55 with glioma. CDR3 amino acids: CASSEGGQGFYGYTF. CDR3 bases: TGTGCCAGCAGTGAAGGAGGACAGGGATTCTATGGCTACACCTTC.